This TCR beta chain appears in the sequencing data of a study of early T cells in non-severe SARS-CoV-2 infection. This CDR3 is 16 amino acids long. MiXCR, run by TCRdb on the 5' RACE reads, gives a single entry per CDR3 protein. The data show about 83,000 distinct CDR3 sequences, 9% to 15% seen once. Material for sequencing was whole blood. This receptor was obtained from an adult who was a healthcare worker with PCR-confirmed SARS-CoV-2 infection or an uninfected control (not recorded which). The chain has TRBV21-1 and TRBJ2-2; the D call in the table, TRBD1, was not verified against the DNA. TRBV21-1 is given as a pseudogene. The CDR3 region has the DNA TGTGCCAGCAGGGTACGACAGGGGGCAATCACCGGGGAGCTGTTTTTT. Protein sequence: CASRVRQGAITGELFF.